This T cell receptor (beta chain) was recorded in a study of CD8 T cells in ankylosing spondylitis. Findings of the study overall: Disease-linked clones proved CD8+ and comparatively uncommon in peripheral blood. The clones that were linked to disease were reported to be significantly enriched in matched synovial fluid samples from ankylosing spondylitis patients. Past studies reported some motif variants in reactive arthritis synovial fluid and blood.

Losses at the gene ends were 4 bases for V and 6 bases for J; bases not matched to a gene: 6. CDR3 size: 13 residues. Germline CDR1 reads SGHDT; CDR2 reads YYEEEE. This clonotype was seen a few times. Its antigen is unknown. TCRdb reprocessed the 5' RACE reads with MiXCR, giving one entry per CDR3 protein. The sample shows approximately 300,000 distinct CDR3 sequences, around 20% of them seen only once. The specimen sequenced was blood, either unsorted or a sorted T cell fraction (not recorded which). This chain links TRBV5-6 with TRBJ2-7, with 8 positions matching TRBD2. This receptor was taken from a female donor with ankylosing spondylitis or in good health (not recorded which). The CDR3 nucleotides read TGTGCCAGCAGCAGCGGGAGCCTGGGCGAGCAGTACTTC. This gives the protein CASSSGSLGEQYF.